These T cell receptor beta chains were read from a single sample in a study of blood T cells in healthy people across ages. A single record per CDR3 protein comes from TCRdb applying MiXCR to the 5' RACE reads. The sample records 1.5 million to 2 million distinct CDR3 sequences, roughly 27% being singletons. The sample taken for sequencing was blood. The receptors derive from a woman in her 30s in good health. Both conserved end residues are part of each CDR3. Each record gives: clone size, CDR3 length, V gene, J gene, D gene, CDR3 protein, CDR3 DNA. A D gene is named only where the DNA matches it firmly. Not all rows give a size; the values are once, few, many and, for expanded clones, a class.

size: .; length: 13; V: TRBV9; J: TRBJ1-2; D: TRBD1; CDR3: CASSDDRDGGYTF; DNA: TGTGCCAGCAGCGACGACAGGGACGGAGGCTACACCTTC
size: few; length: 15; V: TRBV2; J: TRBJ2-7; D: TRBD2; CDR3: CASSGRLAGGYEQYF; DNA: TGTGCCAGCAGCGGAAGACTAGCGGGAGGCTACGAGCAGTACTTC
size: .; length: 14; V: TRBV27; J: TRBJ1-1; D: .; CDR3: CASSSPPTTTEAFF; DNA: TGTGCCAGCAGTTCGCCCCCGACGACCACTGAAGCTTTCTTT
size: few; length: 20; V: TRBV7-8; J: TRBJ2-1; D: TRBD2; CDR3: CASGVNDRGTTSGSLNEQFF; DNA: TGTGCCAGCGGAGTGAATGACAGGGGAACCACTAGCGGGAGCCTCAATGAGCAGTTCTTC
size: few; length: 14; V: TRBV20-1; J: TRBJ2-2; D: .; CDR3: CSARERGRSGELFF; DNA: TGCAGTGCTAGAGAGCGGGGACGGTCCGGGGAGCTGTTTTTT
size: few; length: 14; V: TRBV20-1; J: TRBJ1-5; D: .; CDR3: CSARDRQSNQPQHF; DNA: TGCAGTGCTAGAGATCGACAGAGCAATCAGCCCCAGCATTTT
size: .; length: 16; V: TRBV6-4; J: TRBJ2-3; D: TRBD2; CDR3: CASRESPLAGADTQYF; DNA: TGTGCCAGCAGGGAGTCCCCGCTAGCGGGGGCAGATACGCAGTATTTT
size: few; length: 15; V: TRBV7-9; J: TRBJ1-5; D: .; CDR3: CASSSSVPPGQPQHF; DNA: .
size: few; length: 13; V: TRBV5-1; J: TRBJ1-1; D: .; CDR3: CASSLETAFEAFF; DNA: TGCGCCAGCAGCTTGGAGACGGCTTTCGAAGCTTTCTTT
size: once; length: 15; V: TRBV7-2; J: TRBJ2-1; D: .; CDR3: CAGSLQTDSVGEQFF; DNA: TGTGCCGGCAGCCTTCAGACGGACAGTGTAGGAGAGCAGTTCTTC
size: .; length: 19; V: TRBV20-1; J: TRBJ2-5; D: TRBD2; CDR3: CSARDQGRVRAGGIETQYF; DNA: TGCAGTGCTAGAGATCAGGGCCGGGTTCGTGCGGGAGGCATAGAGACCCAGTACTTC
size: few; length: 16; V: TRBV10-3; J: TRBJ2-2; D: .; CDR3: CAISERLAANTGELFF; DNA: TGTGCCATCAGTGAACGACTGGCAGCCAACACCGGGGAGCTGTTTTTT
size: .; length: 16; V: TRBV7-2; J: TRBJ2-3; D: TRBD2; CDR3: CASSQYSGGHTDTQYF; DNA: TGTGCCAGCAGCCAATACAGCGGGGGACACACAGATACGCAGTATTTT
size: .; length: 18; V: TRBV27; J: TRBJ2-6; D: TRBD2; CDR3: CASSLVGLAGGRANVLTF; DNA: TGTGCCAGCAGTTTAGTGGGACTAGCGGGAGGAAGGGCCAACGTCCTGACTTTC
size: many; length: 16; V: TRBV29-1; J: TRBJ2-5; D: TRBD1; CDR3: CSVASPRQGTVETQYF; DNA: TGCAGCGTCGCTTCCCCCCGACAGGGAACGGTAGAGACCCAGTACTTC
size: few; length: 15; V: TRBV7-2; J: TRBJ2-3; D: .; CDR3: CASSLNTALTDTQYF; DNA: TGTGCCAGCAGCTTAAACACGGCCCTCACAGATACGCAGTATTTT
size: few; length: 16; V: TRBV12-3/TRBV12-4; J: TRBJ2-1; D: TRBD2; CDR3: CASSRPGLASYNEQFF; DNA: TGTGCCAGCAGCCGGCCAGGACTAGCGTCCTACAATGAGCAGTTCTTC
size: .; length: 13; V: TRBV20-1; J: TRBJ1-1; D: .; CDR3: CSARDWGRTEAFF; DNA: TGCAGTGCTAGAGATTGGGGGCGCACTGAAGCTTTCTTT
size: few; length: 15; V: TRBV6-2/TRBV6-3; J: TRBJ1-2; D: TRBD1; CDR3: CASSSLTGTGKGYTF; DNA: TGTGCCAGCAGTTCTCTGACCGGGACAGGGAAAGGCTACACCTTC
size: many; length: 14; V: TRBV11-2; J: TRBJ2-5; D: .; CDR3: CASSAGPPRETQYF; DNA: TGTGCCAGCAGCGCCGGGCCTCCGAGGGAGACCCAGTACTTC
size: few; length: 15; V: TRBV2; J: TRBJ2-7; D: TRBD1; CDR3: CASSDSGGVSYEQYF; DNA: TGTGCCAGCAGTGACTCAGGGGGCGTCTCCTACGAGCAGTACTTC
size: .; length: 16; V: TRBV3-1; J: TRBJ2-1; D: TRBD2; CDR3: CASSQAGTRLYNEQFF; DNA: TGTGCCAGCAGCCAGGCCGGGACTAGGCTCTACAATGAGCAGTTCTTC
size: many; length: 14; V: TRBV29-1; J: TRBJ2-3; D: TRBD2; CDR3: CSVSRLAGGDTQYF; DNA: TGCAGCGTCTCAAGACTAGCCGGTGGAGATACGCAGTATTTT
size: .; length: 11; V: TRBV7-9; J: TRBJ2-5; D: .; CDR3: CAGRSDETQYF; DNA: TGTGCGGGCAGGTCCGATGAGACCCAGTACTTC
size: .; length: 15; V: TRBV20-1; J: TRBJ2-3; D: .; CDR3: CSAGGADRGTDTQYF; DNA: TGCAGTGCTGGGGGGGCGGACAGGGGCACAGATACGCAGTATTTT
size: few; length: 14; V: TRBV7-2; J: TRBJ2-7; D: .; CDR3: CASSFVQGVHEQYF; DNA: TGTGCCAGCAGCTTCGTCCAAGGGGTACACGAGCAGTACTTC
size: many; length: 14; V: TRBV5-1; J: TRBJ2-1; D: .; CDR3: CASSGQGRHNEQFF; DNA: TGCGCCAGCAGTGGGCAGGGTAGGCACAATGAGCAGTTCTTC
size: many; length: 15; V: TRBV6-5; J: TRBJ1-4; D: TRBD1; CDR3: CATSAGTGIQEKLFF; DNA: TGTGCCACCAGCGCCGGGACAGGGATTCAGGAAAAACTGTTTTTT
size: few; length: 15; V: TRBV5-6; J: TRBJ1-5; D: .; CDR3: CASSLGPGWNQPQHF; DNA: TGTGCCAGCAGCTTGGGCCCAGGGTGGAATCAGCCCCAGCATTTT